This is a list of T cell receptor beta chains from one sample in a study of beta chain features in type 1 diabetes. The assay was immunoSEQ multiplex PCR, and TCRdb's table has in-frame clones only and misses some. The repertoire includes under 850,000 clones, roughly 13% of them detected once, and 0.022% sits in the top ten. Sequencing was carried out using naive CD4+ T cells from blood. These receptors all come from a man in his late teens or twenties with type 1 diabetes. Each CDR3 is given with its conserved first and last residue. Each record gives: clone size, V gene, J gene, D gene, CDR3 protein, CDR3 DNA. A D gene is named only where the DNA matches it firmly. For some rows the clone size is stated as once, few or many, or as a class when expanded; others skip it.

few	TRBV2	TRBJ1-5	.	CASSEDGHSNQPQHF	TGTGCCAGCAGTGAAGACGGTCATAGCAATCAGCCCCAGCATTTT
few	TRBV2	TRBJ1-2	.	CASGGNYGYTF	TGTGCTTCGGGGGGGAACTATGGCTACACCTTC
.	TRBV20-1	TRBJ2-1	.	CSAHRVREFF	TGCAGTGCCCACAGGGTCAGGGAGTTCTTC
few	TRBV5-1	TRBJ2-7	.	CASSLQAASSYEQYF	TGCGCCAGCAGCTTGCAGGCAGCTAGCTCCTACGAGCAGTACTTC
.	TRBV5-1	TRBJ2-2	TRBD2	CASSFGLAGNTGELFF	TGCGCCAGCAGCTTTGGACTAGCGGGGAACACCGGGGAGCTGTTTTTT
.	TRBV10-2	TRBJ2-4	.	CASSGQQPPVNIQYF	TGCGCCAGCAGTGGGCAGCAACCCCCCGTAAACATTCAGTACTTC
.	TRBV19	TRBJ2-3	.	CASSPPTDTQYF	TGTGCCAGTAGTCCACCCACAGATACGCAGTATTTT
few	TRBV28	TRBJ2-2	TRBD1	CASGTGDTGELFF	TGTGCCAGCGGGACAGGGGACACCGGGGAGCTGTTTTTT
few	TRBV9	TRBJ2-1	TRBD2	CASSASGGTYNEQFF	TGTGCCAGCAGCGCTAGCGGGGGAACCTACAATGAGCAGTTCTTC
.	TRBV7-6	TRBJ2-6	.	CASSLGSGANVLTF	TGTGCCAGCAGCTTGGGATCTGGGGCCAACGTCCTGACTTTC
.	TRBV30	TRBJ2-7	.	CACLTGYEQYF	TGTGCCTGCCTCACAGGCTACGAGCAGTACTTC
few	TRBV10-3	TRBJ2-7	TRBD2	CAISESTGGPGSYEQYF	TGTGCCATCAGTGAGTCGACGGGGGGGCCGGGCTCCTACGAGCAGTACTTC
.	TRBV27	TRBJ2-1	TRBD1	CASSLPGQGGNEQFF	TGTGCCAGCAGTTTGCCGGGACAGGGGGGGAATGAGCAGTTCTTC
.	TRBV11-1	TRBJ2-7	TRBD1	CASSFTGTGSPYEQYF	TGTGCCAGCAGCTTCACCGGGACAGGGAGCCCCTACGAGCAGTACTTC
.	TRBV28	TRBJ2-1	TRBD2	CASSSTSGAYNEQFF	TGTGCCAGCAGCTCGACTAGCGGTGCCTACAATGAGCAGTTCTTC
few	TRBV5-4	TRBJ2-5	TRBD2	CASSQGTSGRETQYF	TGTGCCAGCAGCCAGGGGACTAGCGGGCGAGAGACCCAGTACTTC
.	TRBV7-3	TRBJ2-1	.	CASSQRTSSYNEQFF	TGTGCCAGCAGCCAGAGAACGAGCTCCTACAATGAGCAGTTCTTC
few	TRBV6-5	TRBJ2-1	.	CASSYRSVGEQFF	TGTGCCAGCAGTTACCGATCGGTAGGTGAGCAGTTCTTC
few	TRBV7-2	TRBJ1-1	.	CASSYRVGNTEAFF	TGTGCCAGCAGCTACAGGGTGGGGAACACTGAAGCTTTCTTT
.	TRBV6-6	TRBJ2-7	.	CASSSPESVSYEQYF	TGTGCCAGCAGTTCCCCGGAGAGCGTCTCCTACGAGCAGTACTTC
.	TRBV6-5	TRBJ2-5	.	CASSFTAIGETQYF	TGTGCCAGCAGTTTCACGGCGATTGGAGAGACCCAGTACTTC
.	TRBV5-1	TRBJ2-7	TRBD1	CASSQTGTVTYEQYF	TGCGCCAGCAGCCAGACGGGGACAGTAACCTACGAGCAGTACTTC
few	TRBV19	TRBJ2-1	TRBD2	CASSIERGDYYNEQFF	TGTGCCAGTAGTATCGAGCGGGGGGACTACTACAATGAGCAGTTCTTC
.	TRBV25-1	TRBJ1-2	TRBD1	CASSRGQGASYGYTF	TGTGCCAGCAGTCGGGGACAGGGGGCTTCCTATGGCTACACCTTC
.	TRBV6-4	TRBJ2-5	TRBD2	CASSLTLTSEETQYF	TGTGCCAGCAGCCTAACCCTGACTAGCGAAGAGACCCAGTACTTC
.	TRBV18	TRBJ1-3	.	CASSPQEFSGNTIYF	TGTGCCAGCTCACCACAGGAGTTCTCTGGAAACACCATATATTTT
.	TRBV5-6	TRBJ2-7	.	CASRTLGGDSYEQYF	TGTGCCAGCAGAACCCTCGGGGGGGACAGCTACGAGCAGTACTTC
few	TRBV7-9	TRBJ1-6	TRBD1	CASSLQGVSRNSPLHF	TGTGCCAGCAGCCTTCAGGGGGTCTCTCGTAATTCACCCCTCCACTTT
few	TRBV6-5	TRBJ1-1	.	CASSLMNTEAFF	TGTGCCAGCAGCCTAATGAACACTGAAGCTTTCTTT
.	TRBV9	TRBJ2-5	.	CASSVNADQVETQYF	TGTGCCAGCAGCGTAAATGCAGACCAGGTGGAGACCCAGTACTTC
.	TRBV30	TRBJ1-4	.	CAWSAKVGTTNEKLFF	TGTGCCTGGAGTGCTAAAGTAGGGACAACTAATGAAAAACTGTTTTTT
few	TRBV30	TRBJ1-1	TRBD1	CAWSVRDRDTEAFF	TGTGCCTGGAGTGTACGGGACAGGGACACTGAAGCTTTCTTT
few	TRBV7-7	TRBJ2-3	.	CASSPTQNTDTQYF	TGTGCTAGCAGCCCGACTCAAAACACAGATACGCAGTATTTT
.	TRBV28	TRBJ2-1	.	CASSWAPTRDNEQFF	TGTGCCAGCAGTTGGGCCCCAACTAGGGACAATGAGCAGTTCTTC